Presented here are 27 T cell receptor beta chains from one specimen sequenced in a study of OX40 agonist ivuxolimab in advanced cancers. Using immunoSEQ multiplex PCR, the repertoire was profiled, and TCRdb retains in-frame clones only, with some absent. Here the sample spans around 65,000 clones, 87% being singletons. Sequenced here: CD4+ or CD8+ T cells sorted from blood, sampled in a trial of the OX40 agonist ivuxolimab. These TCRs come from an adult with an advanced solid tumor such as melanoma, head and neck, liver or kidney cancer.

The CDR3 DNA is TGCGCCAGCAGCTTAGAACAGGGGGACGAGCAGTACTTC. Amino acid sequence: CASSLEQGDEQYF. The chain is built from TRBV5-1 and TRBJ2-7; 8 nucleotides agree with TRBD1. The junction had 3 bases not matched to a gene; V was cut back by 2 bases and J by 5 bases. The CDR3 spans 13 residues. Germline CDR1 is SGHRS and CDR2 is YFSETQ.

This clone was counted only a few times. V is TRBV5-6 and J is TRBJ2-5; 10 bases fit TRBD2. Losses at the gene ends were 3 bases for V and 5 bases for J; bases not matched to a gene: 7. The CDR3 extends over 15 amino acids. Germline lookup yields CDR1 SGHDT and CDR2 YYEEEE. The CDR3 spells CASSYSGGARETQYF. The CDR3 DNA reads TGTGCCAGCAGCTACAGCGGGGGGGCTCGGGAGACCCAGTACTTC.

The chain couples TRBV9 to TRBJ1-2; TRBD1 aligns across 12 bases. The junction had 5 bases not matched to a gene; V was cut back by 4 bases and J by 7 bases. Per the germline V gene, CDR1 is SGDLS and CDR2 is YYNGEE. The CDR3 is 14 residues long. Here the CDR3 DNA reads TGTGCCAGCAGCCCGGGACAGGGGGCTTTTGGCTACACCTTC. Amino acids: CASSPGQGAFGYTF.

The chain is built from TRBV27 and TRBJ2-1; 8 positions match TRBD2. Trimming at V came to 0 bases and at J to 6 bases, leaving 7 bases not matched to a gene. The CDR3 contains 16 residues. The germline CDR1 and CDR2 sequences are MNHEY and SMNVEV (reference sequence). CDR3 in amino acids: CASSLSSGGGLNEQFF. The CDR3 coding sequence is TGTGCCAGCAGTTTATCGTCGGGGGGGGGCCTCAATGAGCAGTTCTTC.

V usage is TRBV2 and J usage is TRBJ1-4; no definite D call. Germline values: CDR1 SNHLY, CDR2 FYNNEI. Deletions cut 2 bases from V and 7 bases from J, with 14 bases between. This CDR3 spans 15 amino acids. Here the CDR3 DNA reads TGTGCCAGCAGTGAAAATTTTGCGGGTGGTGAAAAACTGTTTTTT. Amino acid sequence: CASSENFAGGEKLFF.

This chain connects TRBV7-6 to TRBJ2-2; D ambiguous. V was cut by 1 base and J by 7 bases, with 7 bases left in between. CDR1 and CDR2 (germline): SGHVS, FNYEAQ. The length of the CDR3 is 13 residues. This chain's CDR3 is CASSLGVNGELFF. The CDR3 DNA reads TGTGCCAGCAGCTTAGGGGTTAACGGGGAGCTGTTTTTT. Combining the CDR3 with reference TRBV7-6 and TRBJ2-2 gives the whole variable domain GAGVSQSPRYKVTKRGQDVALRCDPISGHVSLYWYRQALGQGPEFLTYFNYEAQQDKSGLPNDRFSAERPEGSISTLTIQRTEQRDSAMYRCASSLGVNGELFFGEGSRLTVL.

The rearrangement uses TRBV19 and TRBJ1-2; TRBD1 might be the D (5 bases). V was trimmed by 7 bases and J by 4 bases, leaving 22 bases between them. The CDR3 has 16 amino acids. Germline CDR1 reads LNHDA; CDR2 reads SQIVND (reference sequence). The chain's CDR3 is CASKQMAFRGGYGYTF. As DNA, the CDR3 is TGTGCCAGTAAGCAAATGGCGTTCCGGGGGGGCTATGGCTACACCTTC.

The gene calls are TRBV7-3 and TRBJ2-3, with D tentatively TRBD2 (6 bases). Germline assignment: CDR1 SGHTA and CDR2 FQGTGA. V dropped 2 bases and J dropped 2 bases, with 11 bases sitting between them. The CDR3 consists of 15 residues. The CDR3 DNA sequence: TGTGCCAGCAGCTTAGTTGGGGGGAACACAGATACGCAGTATTTT. This gives the protein CASSLVGGNTDTQYF.

The J gene is TRBJ2-5, the V gene TRBV2; 13 bases are a match to TRBD2. The CDR3 sequence is 14 residues long. Trimming cost V 6 bases and J 7 bases; bases outside gene matches: 5. From germline, CDR1 is SNHLY and CDR2 FYNNEI. CDR3 sequence (DNA): TGTGCCAGCAGGGGACTAGCGGGGATTGGGACCCAGTACTTC. This codes for CASRGLAGIGTQYF. Looking up the rest from reference TRBV2 and TRBJ2-5 gives the full variable domain: EPEVTQTPSHQVTQMGQEVILRCVPISNHLYFYWYRQILGQKVEFLVSFYNNEISEKSEIFDDQFSVERPDGSNFTLKIRSTKLEDSAMYFCASRGLAGIGTQYFGPGTRLLVL.

The chain has TRBV19 and TRBJ1-1, with D unclear. Trimming shortened V by 3 bases and J by 4 bases, and 9 bases separated the two germline ends. The CDR3 loop spans 13 amino acids. CDR1 and CDR2 from the germline V gene are LNHDA and SQIVND (reference sequence). CDR3 bases: TGTGCCAGTAGTATGGGCAGATTCACTGAAGCTTTCTTT. This translates into CASSMGRFTEAFF.

V and J are TRBV5-1 and TRBJ1-1; TRBD1 might be the D (6 bases). Germline V gives CDR1 SGHRS, CDR2 YFSETQ. The CDR3 is 16 residues long. V lost 0 bases to trimming and J lost 1 base, with 13 bases between them. The CDR3 DNA reads TGCGCCAGCAGCTTGGGGGACATCCTTAAGAACACTGAAGCTTTCTTT. Its protein product is CASSLGDILKNTEAFF. Filled out from reference TRBV5-1 and TRBJ1-1, the complete variable domain reads KAGVTQTPRYLIKTRGQQVTLSCSPISGHRSVSWYQQTPGQGLQFLFEYFSETQRNKGNFPGRFSGRQFSNSRSEMNVSTLELGDSALYLCASSLGDILKNTEAFFGQGTRLTVV.

CDR3 amino acids: CASSKRVRLAGAQRPYEQYF. The CDR3, as DNA: TGTGCCAGCAGCAAAAGGGTGAGGCTAGCGGGGGCTCAAAGACCCTACGAGCAGTACTTC. This rearrangement joins TRBV21-1 to TRBJ2-7; the table assigns TRBD2, which was not confirmed against the DNA. TRBV21-1 is given as a pseudogene. The CDR3 runs 20 residues.

DNA for the CDR3: TGTGCCAGCAGTTACTTTGGGACAGCGAACCTCTATGGCTACACCTTC. This translates into CASSYFGTANLYGYTF. The chain joins TRBV6-5 to TRBJ1-2, with TRBD1 matching over 7 bases. The CDR3 sequence is 16 residues long. Germline assignment: CDR1 MNHEY and CDR2 SVGAGI. The junction had 9 bases not matched to a gene; V was cut back by 1 base and J by 4 bases.

This rearrangement joins TRBV4-1 to TRBJ2-5, with a weak D call TRBD1 (5 bases). V lost 1 base to trimming and J lost 5 bases, with 23 bases between them. Germline V gene data show CDR1 as MGHRA and CDR2 as YSYEKL. The CDR3 contains 18 residues. In DNA form, the CDR3 reads TGCGCCAGCAGCCAAGGGCCTCAGCAGGGCCAAAATAGGGAGACCCAGTACTTC. This sequence encodes CASSQGPQQGQNRETQYF.

This clone was observed a few times. The chain has TRBV6-6 and TRBJ2-3; 14 positions match TRBD2. This CDR3 contains 14 residues. Germline CDR1 and CDR2: MNHNY and SVGAGI (reference sequence). The V and J ends lost 6 bases and 8 bases, in that order; junction bases with no gene match: 4. The CDR3 DNA reads as TGTGCCAGCAGAGGGACTAGCGGGGGCGGTACGCAGTATTTT. Its protein is CASRGTSGGGTQYF.

The chain carries TRBV10-3 and TRBJ1-5; TRBD1 aligns across 8 bases. Germline V CDR1 and CDR2: ENHRY, SYGVKD. V shed 3 bases and J 7 bases; nucleotides not matched to a gene: 5. The CDR3 extends over 14 amino acids. The DNA for the CDR3 is TGTGCCATCAGTGATAAGACAGGGGAACAGCCCCAGCATTTT. Its translation: CAISDKTGEQPQHF.

J is TRBJ1-2 and V is TRBV6-6; 7 bases match TRBD1. This CDR3 has 13 residues. Germline V gene sequence: CDR1 MNHNY, CDR2 SVGAGI (reference sequence). The V gene end was trimmed by 5 bases and the J gene end by 8 bases; junction bases not matched to a gene: 8. The CDR3 DNA reads TGTGCCAGCAGTCCTCCACAGGGGTGGGGCTACACCTTC. Translation: CASSPPQGWGYTF.

The chain links TRBV6-1 to TRBJ2-2; 8 bases agree with TRBD1. V was pared by 5 bases and J by 2 bases, with 4 bases of the junction left unmatched. CDR1 MNHNS and CDR2 SASEGT come from the germline V gene. This CDR3 comprises 15 residues. The CDR3 coding sequence is TGTGCCAGCAGTATAGGACAGGGAAACACCGGGGAGCTGTTTTTT. Its translation is CASSIGQGNTGELFF.

The chain employs TRBV21-1 and TRBJ2-7; the D call in the table, TRBD2, was not verified against the DNA. TRBV21-1 is tagged as a pseudogene. The CDR3 runs to 12 residues. The CDR3 DNA reads as TGTGCCAGCACTCCGTGCGGCTACGAGCAGTACTTC. Translation gives CASTPCGYEQYF.

The genes are TRBV18 and TRBJ1-1; no firm D call. Trimming took 3 bases from V and 1 from J, leaving 9 bases between them. In germline, CDR1 is KGHSH, CDR2 LQKENI. The CDR3 consists of 14 residues. In nucleotides, the CDR3 is TGTGCCAGCTCACCTATGAGTGGGAACACTGAAGCTTTCTTT. Protein sequence: CASSPMSGNTEAFF.

The V call is TRBV6-1, the J call TRBJ1-4; 7 nucleotides agree with TRBD1. V shed 4 bases, J shed 3 bases, and the junction held 2 bases outside the gene matches. Germline assignment: CDR1 MNHNS and CDR2 SASEGT. The CDR3 runs to 14 residues. Here the CDR3 reads CASSGDRPNEKLFF. The CDR3 DNA reads as TGTGCCAGCAGTGGGGACAGACCTAATGAAAAACTGTTTTTT.

V usage is TRBV7-2 and J usage is TRBJ1-1; no clear D gene. Germline values: CDR1 SGHTA, CDR2 FQGNSA. The CDR3 is 13 amino acids. With 2 bases removed from V and 1 base from J, the gap between germline ends came to 5 bases. Here the CDR3 DNA reads TGTGCCAGCAGCTTACGGCAGAACACTGAAGCTTTCTTT. It is translated as CASSLRQNTEAFF. Complete variable domain (other parts from reference TRBV7-2 and TRBJ1-1): GAGVSQSPSNKVTEKGKDVELRCDPISGHTALYWYRQSLGQGLEFLIYFQGNSAPDKSGLPSDRFSAERTGGSVSTLTIQRTQQEDSAVYLCASSLRQNTEAFFGQGTRLTVV.

The chain links TRBV7-9 to TRBJ1-3, with D perhaps matching TRBD1 (5 bases). The V and J ends lost 5 bases and 2 bases respectively, with 16 bases between them. The germline gives CDR1 SEHNR, CDR2 FQNEAQ (reference sequence). This CDR3 spans 16 amino acids. CDR3 sequence: CASSNRDPLPGNTIYF. Written as DNA, the CDR3 is TGTGCCAGCAGCAACCGGGACCCCCTACCTGGAAACACCATATATTTT.

The J gene is TRBJ1-1, the V gene TRBV30, with 7 bases lining up with TRBD1. This CDR3 has 14 amino acids. J lost 0 bases, V lost 3 bases, and 4 bases had no gene match. CDR1 GTSNPN and CDR2 SVGIG come from the germline V gene (reference sequence). The CDR3 nucleotides read TGTGCCTGGAGCCGGACAGGAATGAACACTGAAGCTTTCTTT. This gives the protein CAWSRTGMNTEAFF.

The V gene is TRBV2, the J gene TRBJ2-5; TRBD1 agrees at 10 bases. V was pared by 4 bases and J by 2 bases, with 7 bases of the junction left unmatched. The CDR3 contains 16 residues. Germline CDR1 is SNHLY and CDR2 is FYNNEI. The DNA of the CDR3 is TGTGCCAGCAGTGTCCTCGACAGGGGGCATCAAGAGACCCAGTACTTC. Translating it yields CASSVLDRGHQETQYF.

The V gene is TRBV18, the J gene TRBJ2-5, with D uncertain. The last part of the DNA fits TRBJ2-7 better; the J call may be wrong. The CDR3 spans 14 residues. Germline values: CDR1 KGHSH, CDR2 LQKENI. CDR3 sequence: CASSPGRQAGEQYF. The CDR3 nucleotides read TGTGCCAGCTCACCGGGTCGGCAGGCCGGCGAGCAGTACTTC.

This clone was observed a handful of times. V gene TRBV5-1 combines with J gene TRBJ1-5; D is uncertain. CDR1 is SGHRS and CDR2 is YFSETQ in the germline V gene. With 0 bases removed from V and 3 bases from J, the gap between germline ends came to 10 bases. This CDR3 spans 15 amino acids. CDR3 loop: CASSLVGSDNQPQHF. The CDR3 nucleotides read TGCGCCAGCAGCTTGGTCGGCAGCGACAATCAGCCCCAGCATTTT.